This TCR beta chain is from a study of cytomegalovirus exposure and HLA in healthy donors. Trimming removed 7 bases from V and 4 bases from J; junction bases left unmatched: 7. Germline V gene lookup returns CDR1 ENHRY and CDR2 SYGVKD. The CDR3 consists of 14 residues. About this clone itself: What it recognizes is unknown.

Notes on the study in general: Association of a missense DCLRE1C variant with TCR beta V- and J-gene trimming was reported in a later analysis.

The PCR made use of 60 Vbeta and 13 Jbeta primers. Method: immunoSEQ multiplex PCR; TCRdb's copy keeps in-frame clones and lacks some. The sample holds about 78,000 clones, around 70% seen once. The J gene is TRBJ2-5, the V gene TRBV10-3; TRBD2 matches at 9 bases. This TCR was sampled from a middle-aged woman in good health and CMV-seropositive. Material for sequencing was PBMCs. DNA for the CDR3: TGTGCCATCAAAGGTCTACTAGCGGGAGAGACCCAGTACTTC. The encoded protein is CAIKGLLAGETQYF.